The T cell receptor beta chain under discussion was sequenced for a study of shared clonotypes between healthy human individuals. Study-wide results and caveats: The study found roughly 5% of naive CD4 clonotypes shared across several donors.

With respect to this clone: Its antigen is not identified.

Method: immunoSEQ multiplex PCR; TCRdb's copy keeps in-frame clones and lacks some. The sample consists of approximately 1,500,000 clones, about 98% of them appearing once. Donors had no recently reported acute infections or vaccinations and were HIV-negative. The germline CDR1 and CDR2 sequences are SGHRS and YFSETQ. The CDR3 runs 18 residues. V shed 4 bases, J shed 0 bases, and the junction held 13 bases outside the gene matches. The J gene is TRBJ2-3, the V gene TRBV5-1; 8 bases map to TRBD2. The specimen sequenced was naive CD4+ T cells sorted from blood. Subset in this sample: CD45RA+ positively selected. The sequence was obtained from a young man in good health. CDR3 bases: TGCGCCAGCAGCAGGGAGGGCCCAGCGGGAGTGAGCACAGATACGCAGTATTTT. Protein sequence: CASSREGPAGVSTDTQYF.